The clone carrying this T cell receptor beta chain was observed a single time. Data came from immunoSEQ multiplex PCR; TCRdb stores just in-frame clones and leaves some out. The top ten hold 7.5% to 9% of the sample, which has about 230,000 clones, over 75% seen once. This entry comes from a study of blood T cell repertoires in COVID-19. Study-wide background: Sources were T cells, B-cell-depleted T cells, or PBMCs; the material itself was cDNA or gDNA.

CDR3 size: 16 residues. The chain links TRBV21-1 to TRBJ2-1; the D call in the table, TRBD2, was not verified against the DNA. TRBV21-1 is annotated as a pseudogene. The sequenced material came from peripheral blood. This clonotype was obtained from a woman over 75 with acute or convalescent COVID-19. This CDR3 is CASNKTSGLSYNEQFF. Here the CDR3 DNA reads TGTGCCAGCAATAAGACTAGCGGCCTCTCCTACAATGAGCAGTTCTTC.